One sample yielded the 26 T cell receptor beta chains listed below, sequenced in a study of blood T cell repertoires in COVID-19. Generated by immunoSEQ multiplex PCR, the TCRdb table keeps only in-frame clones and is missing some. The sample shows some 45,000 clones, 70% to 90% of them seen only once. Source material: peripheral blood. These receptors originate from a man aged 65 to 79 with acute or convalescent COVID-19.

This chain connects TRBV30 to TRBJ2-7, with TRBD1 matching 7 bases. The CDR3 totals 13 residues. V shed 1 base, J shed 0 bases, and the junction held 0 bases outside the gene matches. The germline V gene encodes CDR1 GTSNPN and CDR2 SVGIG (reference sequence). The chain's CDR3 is CAWSAGGSYEQYF. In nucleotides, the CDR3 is TGTGCCTGGAGTGCAGGGGGCTCCTACGAGCAGTACTTC.

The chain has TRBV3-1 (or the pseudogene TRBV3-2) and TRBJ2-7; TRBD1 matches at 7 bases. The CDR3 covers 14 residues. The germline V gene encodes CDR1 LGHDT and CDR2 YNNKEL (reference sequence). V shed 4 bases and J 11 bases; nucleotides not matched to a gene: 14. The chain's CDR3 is CASSPGTAAVEEYF. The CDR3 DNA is TGTGCCAGCAGCCCGGGGACAGCTGCTGTTGAGGAGTACTTC.

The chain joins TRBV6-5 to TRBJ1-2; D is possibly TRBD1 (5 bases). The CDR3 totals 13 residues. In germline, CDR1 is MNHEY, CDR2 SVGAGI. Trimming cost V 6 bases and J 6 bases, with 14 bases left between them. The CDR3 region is CASRHNPGDGYTF. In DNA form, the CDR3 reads TGTGCCAGCAGACACAACCCGGGGGATGGCTACACCTTC.

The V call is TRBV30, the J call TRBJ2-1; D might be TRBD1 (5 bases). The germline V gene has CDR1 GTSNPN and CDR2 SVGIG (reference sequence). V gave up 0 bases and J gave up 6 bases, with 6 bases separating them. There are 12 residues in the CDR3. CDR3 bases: TGTGCCTGGAGTGTACAGGTCAATGAGCAGTTCTTC. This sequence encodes CAWSVQVNEQFF.

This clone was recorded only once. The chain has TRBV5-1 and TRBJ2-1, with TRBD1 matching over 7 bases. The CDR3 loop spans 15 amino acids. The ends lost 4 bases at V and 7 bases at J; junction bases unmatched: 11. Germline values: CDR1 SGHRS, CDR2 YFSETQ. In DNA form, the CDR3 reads TGCGCCAGCAGCCGCACACTGACAGGGACGAATGAGCAGTTCTTC. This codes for CASSRTLTGTNEQFF.

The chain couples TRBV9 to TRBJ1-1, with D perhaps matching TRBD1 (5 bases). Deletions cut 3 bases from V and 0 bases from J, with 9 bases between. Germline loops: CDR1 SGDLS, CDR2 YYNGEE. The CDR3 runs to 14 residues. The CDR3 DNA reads TGTGCCAGCAGCGCAAGGGGAATGAACACTGAAGCTTTCTTT. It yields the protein CASSARGMNTEAFF.

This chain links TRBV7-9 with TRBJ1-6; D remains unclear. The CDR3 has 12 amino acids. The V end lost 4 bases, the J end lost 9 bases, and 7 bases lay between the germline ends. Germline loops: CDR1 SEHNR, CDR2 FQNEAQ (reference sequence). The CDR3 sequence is CASSSGGSPLHF. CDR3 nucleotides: TGTGCCAGCAGCTCCGGCGGTTCACCCCTCCACTTT. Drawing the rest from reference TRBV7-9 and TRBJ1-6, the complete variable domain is DTGVSQNPRHKITKRGQNVTFRCDPISEHNRLYWYRQTLGQGPEFLTYFQNEAQLEKSRLLSDRFSAERPKGSFSTLEIQRTEQGDSAMYLCASSSGGSPLHFGNGTRLTVT.

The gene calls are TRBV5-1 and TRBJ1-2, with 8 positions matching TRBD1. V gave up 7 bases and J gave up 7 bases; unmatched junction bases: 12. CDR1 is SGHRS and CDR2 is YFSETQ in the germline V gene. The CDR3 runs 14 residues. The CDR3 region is CASAGQGLHPGYTF. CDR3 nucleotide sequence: TGCGCCAGCGCCGGACAGGGCCTTCATCCTGGCTACACCTTC.

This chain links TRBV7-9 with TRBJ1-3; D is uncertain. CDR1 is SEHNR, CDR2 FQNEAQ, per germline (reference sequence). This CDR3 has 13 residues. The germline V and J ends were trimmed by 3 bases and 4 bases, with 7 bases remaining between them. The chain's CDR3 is CASSFGLGNTIYF. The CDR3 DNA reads TGTGCCAGCAGCTTCGGGTTGGGAAACACCATATATTTT.

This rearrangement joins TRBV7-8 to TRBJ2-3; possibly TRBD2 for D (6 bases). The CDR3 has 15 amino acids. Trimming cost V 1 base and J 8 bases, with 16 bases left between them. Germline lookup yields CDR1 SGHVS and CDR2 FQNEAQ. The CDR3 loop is CASSLGSGLGGTQYF. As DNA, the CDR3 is TGTGCCAGCAGCTTAGGGAGCGGCCTGGGGGGTACGCAGTATTTT.

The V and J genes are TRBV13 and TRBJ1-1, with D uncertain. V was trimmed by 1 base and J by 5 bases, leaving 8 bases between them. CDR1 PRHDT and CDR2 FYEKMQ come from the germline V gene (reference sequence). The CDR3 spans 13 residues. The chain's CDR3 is CASSLEPKTEAFF. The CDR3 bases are TGTGCCAGCAGCTTAGAGCCAAAGACTGAAGCTTTCTTT.

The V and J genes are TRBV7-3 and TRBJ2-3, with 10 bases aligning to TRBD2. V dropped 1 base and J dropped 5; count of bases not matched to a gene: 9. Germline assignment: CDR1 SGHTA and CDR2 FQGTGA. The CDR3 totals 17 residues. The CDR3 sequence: CASSLNPSGGPGDTQYF. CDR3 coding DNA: TGTGCCAGCAGCTTAAATCCTAGCGGGGGCCCAGGAGATACGCAGTATTTT.

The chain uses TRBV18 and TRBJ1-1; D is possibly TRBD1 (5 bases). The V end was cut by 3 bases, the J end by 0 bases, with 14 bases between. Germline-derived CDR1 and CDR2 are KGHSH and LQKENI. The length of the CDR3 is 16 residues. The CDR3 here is CASSPQPARVNTEAFF. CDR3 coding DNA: TGTGCCAGCTCACCCCAACCAGCCAGGGTGAACACTGAAGCTTTCTTT.

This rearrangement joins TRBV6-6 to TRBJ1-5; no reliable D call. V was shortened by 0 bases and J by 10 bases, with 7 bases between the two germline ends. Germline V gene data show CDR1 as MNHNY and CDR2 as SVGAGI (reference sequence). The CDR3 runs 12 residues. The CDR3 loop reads CASSYSGVPQHF. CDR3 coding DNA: TGTGCCAGCAGTTACTCAGGAGTTCCCCAGCATTTT.

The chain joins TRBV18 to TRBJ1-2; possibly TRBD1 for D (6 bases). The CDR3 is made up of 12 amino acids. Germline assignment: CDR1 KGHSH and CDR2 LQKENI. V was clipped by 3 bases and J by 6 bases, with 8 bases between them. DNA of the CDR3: TGTGCCAGCTCACCGGGGGCGGATGGCTACACCTTC. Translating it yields CASSPGADGYTF.

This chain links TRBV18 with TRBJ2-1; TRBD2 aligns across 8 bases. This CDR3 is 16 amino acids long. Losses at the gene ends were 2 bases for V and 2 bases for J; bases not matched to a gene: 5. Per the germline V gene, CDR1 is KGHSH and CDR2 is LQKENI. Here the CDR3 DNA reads TGTGCCAGCTCACCAAGAGCGGGAGAACCCTACAATGAGCAGTTCTTC. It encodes CASSPRAGEPYNEQFF.

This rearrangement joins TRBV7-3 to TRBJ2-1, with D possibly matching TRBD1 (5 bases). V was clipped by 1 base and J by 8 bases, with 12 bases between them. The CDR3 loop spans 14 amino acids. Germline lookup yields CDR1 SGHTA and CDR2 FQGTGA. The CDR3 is CASSLRGQRHEQFF. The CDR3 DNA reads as TGTGCCAGCAGCTTAAGGGGCCAGCGCCATGAGCAGTTCTTC.

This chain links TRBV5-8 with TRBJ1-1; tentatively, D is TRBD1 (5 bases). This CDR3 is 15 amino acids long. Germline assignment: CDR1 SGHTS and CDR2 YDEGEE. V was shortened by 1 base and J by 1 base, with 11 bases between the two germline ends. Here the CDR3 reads CASSLLVTENTEAFF. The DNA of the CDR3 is TGTGCCAGCAGCTTGCTCGTGACAGAGAACACTGAAGCTTTCTTT.

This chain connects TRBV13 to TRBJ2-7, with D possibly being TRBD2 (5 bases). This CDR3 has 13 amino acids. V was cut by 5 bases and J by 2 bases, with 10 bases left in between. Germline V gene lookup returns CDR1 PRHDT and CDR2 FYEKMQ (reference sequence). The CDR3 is CASSPGSTYEQYF. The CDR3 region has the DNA TGTGCCAGCAGCCCTGGGAGTACCTACGAGCAGTACTTC.

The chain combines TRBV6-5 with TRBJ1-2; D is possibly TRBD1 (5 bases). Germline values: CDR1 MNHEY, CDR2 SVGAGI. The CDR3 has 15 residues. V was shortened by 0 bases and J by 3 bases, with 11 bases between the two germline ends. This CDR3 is CASSYSAGGDYGYTF. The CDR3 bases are TGTGCCAGCAGTTACTCGGCGGGGGGGGACTATGGCTACACCTTC.

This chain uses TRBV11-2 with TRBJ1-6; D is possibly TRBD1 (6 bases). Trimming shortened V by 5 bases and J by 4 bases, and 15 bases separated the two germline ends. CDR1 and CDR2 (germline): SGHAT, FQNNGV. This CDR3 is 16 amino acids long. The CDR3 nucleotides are TGTGCCAGCAGCACTTCAGGGGCACCGTATAATTCACCCCTCCACTTT. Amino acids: CASSTSGAPYNSPLHF.

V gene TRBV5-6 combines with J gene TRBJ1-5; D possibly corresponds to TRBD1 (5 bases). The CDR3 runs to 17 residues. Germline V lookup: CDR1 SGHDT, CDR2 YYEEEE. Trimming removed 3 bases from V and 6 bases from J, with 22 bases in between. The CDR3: CASSSARGIPSRQPQHF. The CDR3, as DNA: TGTGCCAGCAGCTCCGCTCGGGGGATTCCTAGCCGTCAGCCCCAGCATTTT.

The CDR3 spells CASSFQGGLASYNEQFF. The CDR3 DNA is TGTGCCAGCTCATTCCAGGGGGGACTAGCGAGTTACAATGAGCAGTTCTTC. The genes are TRBV18 and TRBJ2-1; the match to TRBD2 covers 10 bases. The CDR3 is 17 amino acids. Trimming took 5 bases from V and 4 from J; bases not matched to a gene: 11. CDR1 KGHSH and CDR2 LQKENI come from the germline V gene.

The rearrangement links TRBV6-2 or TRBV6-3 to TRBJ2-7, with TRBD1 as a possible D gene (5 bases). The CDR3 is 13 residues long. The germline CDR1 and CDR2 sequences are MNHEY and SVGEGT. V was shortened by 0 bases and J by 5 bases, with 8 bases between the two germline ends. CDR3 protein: CASSYSQGHEQYF. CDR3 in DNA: TGTGCCAGCAGTTACTCCCAGGGTCACGAGCAGTACTTC.

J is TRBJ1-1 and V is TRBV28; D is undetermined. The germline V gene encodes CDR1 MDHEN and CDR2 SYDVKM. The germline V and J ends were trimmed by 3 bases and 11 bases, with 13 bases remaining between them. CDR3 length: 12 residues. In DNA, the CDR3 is TGTGCCAGCAGTTTTACGAGGCGATGGGCTTTCTTT. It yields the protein CASSFTRRWAFF.

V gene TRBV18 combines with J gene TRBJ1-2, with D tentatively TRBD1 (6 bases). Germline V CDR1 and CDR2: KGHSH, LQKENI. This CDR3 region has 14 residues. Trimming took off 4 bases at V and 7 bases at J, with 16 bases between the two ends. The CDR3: CASSLRNRAAGYTF. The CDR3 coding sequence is TGTGCCAGCTCACTAAGAAACAGGGCCGCTGGCTACACCTTC.